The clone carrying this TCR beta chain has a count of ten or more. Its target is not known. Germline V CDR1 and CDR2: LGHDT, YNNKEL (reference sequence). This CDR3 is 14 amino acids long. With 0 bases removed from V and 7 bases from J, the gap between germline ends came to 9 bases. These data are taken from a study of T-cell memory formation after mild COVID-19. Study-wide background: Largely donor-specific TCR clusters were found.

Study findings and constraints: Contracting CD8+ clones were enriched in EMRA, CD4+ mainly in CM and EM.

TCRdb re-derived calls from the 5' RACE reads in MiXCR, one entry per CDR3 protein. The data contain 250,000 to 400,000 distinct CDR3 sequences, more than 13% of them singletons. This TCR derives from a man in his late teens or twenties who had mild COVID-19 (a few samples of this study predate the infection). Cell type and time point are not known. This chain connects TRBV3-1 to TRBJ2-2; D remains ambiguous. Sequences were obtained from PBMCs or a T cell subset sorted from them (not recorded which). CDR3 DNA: TGTGCCAGCAGCCAAGATCAGTGGAACGGGGAGCTGTTTTTT. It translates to CASSQDQWNGELFF.